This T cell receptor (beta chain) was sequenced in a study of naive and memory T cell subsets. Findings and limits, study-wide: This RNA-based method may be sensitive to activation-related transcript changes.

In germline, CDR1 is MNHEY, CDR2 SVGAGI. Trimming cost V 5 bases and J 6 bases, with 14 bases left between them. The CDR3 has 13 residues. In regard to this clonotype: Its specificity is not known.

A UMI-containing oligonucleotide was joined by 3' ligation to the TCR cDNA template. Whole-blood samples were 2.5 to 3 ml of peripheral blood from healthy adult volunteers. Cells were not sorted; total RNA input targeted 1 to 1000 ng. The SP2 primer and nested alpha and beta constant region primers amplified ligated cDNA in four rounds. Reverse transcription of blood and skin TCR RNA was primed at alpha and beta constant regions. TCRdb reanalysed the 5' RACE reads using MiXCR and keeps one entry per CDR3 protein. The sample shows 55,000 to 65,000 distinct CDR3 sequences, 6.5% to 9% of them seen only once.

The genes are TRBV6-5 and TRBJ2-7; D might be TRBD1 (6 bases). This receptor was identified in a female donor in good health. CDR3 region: CASSLGQLTEQYF. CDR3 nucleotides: TGTGCCAGCAGTCTCGGACAGTTGACCGAGCAGTACTTC.